A single sample is the source of the 19 T cell receptor beta chains below, sequenced in a study of early T cells in non-severe SARS-CoV-2 infection. TCRdb fed the 5' RACE reads into MiXCR, producing one record per CDR3 protein. The table has under 140,000 distinct CDR3 sequences, around 13% seen once. The sample was whole blood, taken at baseline. The receptors here all came from an adult who was a healthcare worker with PCR-confirmed SARS-CoV-2 infection or an uninfected control (not recorded which).

Only a few counts were recorded for this clonotype. The gene calls are TRBV7-2 and TRBJ2-7; 7 nucleotides match TRBD2. V shed 4 bases, J shed 2 bases, and the junction held 5 bases outside the gene matches. Germline V gene lookup returns CDR1 SGHTA and CDR2 FQGNSA. CDR3 length: 14 residues. CDR3 sequence: CASSSGLSPYEQYF. CDR3 in DNA: TGTGCCAGCAGCTCGGGACTATCACCCTACGAGCAGTACTTC. Looking up the rest from reference TRBV7-2 and TRBJ2-7 gives the full variable domain: GAGVSQSPSNKVTEKGKDVELRCDPISGHTALYWYRQSLGQGLEFLIYFQGNSAPDKSGLPSDRFSAERTGGSVSTLTIQRTQQEDSAVYLCASSSGLSPYEQYFGPGTRLTVT.

This clonotype was counted many times. The rearrangement links TRBV24-1 to TRBJ2-3, with a tentative D call TRBD2 (5 bases). The CDR3 is 16 amino acids. The germline CDR1 and CDR2 sequences are KGHDR and SFDVKD. Trimming removed 1 base from V and 0 bases from J, with 10 bases in between. CDR3 in amino acids: CATSDLVRGSTDTQYF. The CDR3 DNA reads TGTGCCACCAGTGATTTAGTCCGGGGAAGCACAGATACGCAGTATTTT.

This clonotype was detected only a few times. A much larger clonotype is one base distant, so this may be a read error. CDR3 bases: TGTGCCAGCGGCCTCACAGATACGCAGTATTTT. Its protein is CASGLTDTQYF. This chain uses TRBV27 with TRBJ2-3; D call uncertain. The V end was cut by 8 bases, the J end by 2 bases, with 5 bases between. Germline V gives CDR1 MNHEY, CDR2 SMNVEV (reference sequence). The CDR3 covers 11 residues.

V is TRBV29-1 and J is TRBJ2-1; 10 bases are a match to TRBD1. Germline lookup yields CDR1 SQVTM and CDR2 ANQGSEA. The CDR3 is 14 amino acids. Losses at the gene ends were 3 bases for V and 4 bases for J; bases not matched to a gene: 3. The CDR3 region is CSVEGQGSYNEQFF. CDR3 bases: TGCAGCGTTGAGGGACAGGGGTCTTACAATGAGCAGTTCTTC.

The genes are TRBV12-3 or TRBV12-4 and TRBJ2-7; maybe TRBD1 (7 bases). V lost 3 bases, J lost 5 bases, and 14 bases lay in between. The CDR3 spans 14 residues. CDR3 coding DNA: TGTGCCAGCAGTTTTCTGGCAGGGGGGAACGAGCAGTACTTC. Amino acids: CASSFLAGGNEQYF.

The chain couples TRBV2 to TRBJ1-1; TRBD1 might be the D (6 bases). Trimming stripped 7 bases from V and 1 base from J, with 10 bases between. CDR3 length equals 13 residues. From germline, CDR1 is SNHLY and CDR2 FYNNEI. CDR3 DNA: TGTGCCAGCACGGGGGGCGGGAACACTGAAGCTTTCTTT. Translating it yields CASTGGGNTEAFF.

This clonotype was detected ten times or more. V gene TRBV27 combines with J gene TRBJ2-1, with unresolved D. V lost 5 bases, J lost 9 bases, and 23 bases lay in between. The CDR3 length is 16 residues. Per the germline V gene, CDR1 is MNHEY and CDR2 is SMNVEV (reference sequence). The CDR3 region has the DNA TGTGCCAGCAGTGTACTCCAACACCTCCCCATCCCTGAGCAGTTCTTC. Its protein is CASSVLQHLPIPEQFF.

This clonotype was counted many times. This sequence joins TRBV20-1 and TRBJ1-6, with TRBD1 identical over 8 bases. The germline gives CDR1 DFQATT, CDR2 SNEGSKA (reference sequence). The CDR3 has 14 residues. V lost 3 bases to trimming and J lost 6 bases; unmatched junction nucleotides: 4. The CDR3 DNA sequence: TGCAGTGCTAGCCACAGGGGGAGTAATTCACCCCTCCACTTT. It is translated as CSASHRGSNSPLHF.

This clonotype came up a few times. This rearrangement joins TRBV29-1 to TRBJ1-1; unclear D gene. Trimming pared 5 bases from V and 1 base from J, leaving 5 bases between. Looked up from germline, CDR1 is SQVTM and CDR2 is ANQGSEA. The CDR3 spans 11 residues. CDR3 region: CSVTRNTEAFF. DNA of the CDR3: TGCAGCGTTACCAGGAACACTGAAGCTTTCTTT.

The rearrangement uses TRBV19 and TRBJ2-4; D not resolved. Germline V gene lookup returns CDR1 LNHDA and CDR2 SQIVND (reference sequence). CDR3 length: 13 residues. Trimming shortened V by 10 bases and J by 1 base, and 11 bases separated the two germline ends. Here the CDR3 reads CATLNSAKNIQYF. CDR3 nucleotide sequence: TGTGCCACCTTGAACTCGGCCAAAAACATTCAGTACTTC.

This clonotype was detected a few times. This chain joins TRBV5-1 and TRBJ2-5; no definite D call. The CDR3 covers 15 residues. Germline values: CDR1 SGHRS, CDR2 YFSETQ. Trimming shortened V by 4 bases and J by 1 base, and 14 bases separated the two germline ends. The CDR3 loop reads CASSLRYGFQETQYF. CDR3 sequence (DNA): TGCGCCAGCAGCCTGCGGTACGGATTCCAAGAGACCCAGTACTTC.

This clonotype has only a few counts. DNA for the CDR3: TGTGCCAGCAGCCGGGGTAGAGGTGGCGATGAAAAACTGTTTTTT. Translation gives CASSRGRGGDEKLFF. The chain employs TRBV12-3 or TRBV12-4 and TRBJ1-4; D gene uncertain. The V end lost 6 bases, the J end lost 6 bases, and 17 bases lay between the germline ends. The CDR3 loop spans 15 amino acids.

This clonotype has more than one count but fewer than ten. The gene calls are TRBV20-1 and TRBJ2-7, with D possibly matching TRBD2 (5 bases). The CDR3 is 16 residues long. The ends were cut back, 5 bases at V and 2 bases at J, with 22 bases in the middle. Germline V lookup: CDR1 DFQATT, CDR2 SNEGSKA (reference sequence). CDR3 nucleotide sequence: TGCAGTGCTGAAACCGCTGAGTCGGGGATCCCCTACGAGCAGTACTTC. Encoded protein: CSAETAESGIPYEQYF.

The chain links TRBV28 to TRBJ1-1, with D tentatively TRBD1 (5 bases). V was shortened by 4 bases and J by 6 bases, with 9 bases between the two germline ends. Germline CDR1 and CDR2: MDHEN and SYDVKM. This CDR3 region has 12 residues. CDR3 in DNA: TGTGCCAGCAGTTCAGACAGACCTGAAGCTTTCTTT. Its translation: CASSSDRPEAFF.

This clonotype was counted at least ten times. The chain links TRBV30 to TRBJ2-4, with unresolved D. The CDR3 loop spans 16 amino acids. V gave up 0 bases and J gave up 1 base, with 13 bases separating them. Looked up from germline, CDR1 is GTSNPN and CDR2 is SVGIG (reference sequence). CDR3 nucleotides: TGTGCCTGGAGTGTACGGAAGGACCTCGCCAAAAACATTCAGTACTTC. This codes for CAWSVRKDLAKNIQYF.

This clonotype was counted only a few times. The chain recombines TRBV20-1 with TRBJ2-1, with a possible D match to TRBD2 (6 bases). This CDR3 is 12 amino acids long. Deletions cut 3 bases from V and 9 bases from J, with 12 bases between. CDR1 DFQATT and CDR2 SNEGSKA come from the germline V gene (reference sequence). The chain's CDR3 is CSARGLALEQFF. For the CDR3, the DNA is TGCAGTGCTAGGGGGCTAGCGCTTGAGCAGTTCTTC.

This clonotype has just a few counts. V is TRBV20-1 and J is TRBJ1-2; 7 bases are a match to TRBD1. Germline V gene data show CDR1 as DFQATT and CDR2 as SNEGSKA (reference sequence). Trimming at V came to 3 bases and at J to 5 bases, leaving 12 bases not matched to a gene. The CDR3 loop spans 15 amino acids. The CDR3 reads CSARTPRDRIYGYTF. The CDR3 DNA reads as TGCAGTGCTAGGACACCCCGGGACAGAATTTATGGCTACACCTTC.

The CDR3 DNA is TGCAGCGTTGAAGATGTCACTAGCGGTGTCACCGGGGAGCTGTTTTTT. It is translated as CSVEDVTSGVTGELFF. The chain combines TRBV29-1 with TRBJ2-2; TRBD2 matches at 8 bases. The germline V gene has CDR1 SQVTM and CDR2 ANQGSEA. The CDR3 runs to 16 residues. Germline trimming cut 0 bases from V and 4 bases from J; bases unmatched to any gene: 7.

This clonotype has a count of ten or more. This chain joins TRBV6-1 and TRBJ2-1; 8 bases fit TRBD1. Losses at the gene ends were 3 bases for V and 4 bases for J; bases not matched to a gene: 14. CDR3 length equals 18 residues. Per germline, CDR1 MNHNS and CDR2 SASEGT. CDR3 region: CASSDVGLTGVDYNEQFF. The CDR3 DNA reads as TGTGCCAGCAGTGACGTCGGATTGACAGGGGTCGATTACAATGAGCAGTTCTTC.